This TCR beta chain was obtained from a study of identical twins listed by TCRdb under 2016. Background for the entire study: To test whether fetal clonotypes persist, this study deep-sequenced TCR alpha and beta repertoires from monozygotic twins, from unrelated adults of various ages, and from cord blood. Replicate twin experiments were performed at different times using different library preparation protocols to rule out contamination.

The CDR1 and CDR2 encoded by the germline V gene are MNHEY and SVGEGT. The CDR3 runs 15 residues from the cysteine to the phenylalanine. Here the CDR3 DNA is all that survives: 45 bases in frame from base 1. Trimmed from V: 2 bases; trimmed from J: 7 bases; junction bases lacking a gene match: 5. The library was generated by 5' RACE. Sequencer: Illumina HiSeq 2000. Template switching added a universal primer binding site, and the final cDNA carried a unique molecular identifier that allowed TCR cDNA molecules to be counted accurately. Specific primers in the conserved constant-segment region were used to synthesize first-strand cDNA for TCR alpha and beta chains. Each cDNA library was double barcoded, with a SMART-Mk sample barcode plus Illumina barcodes, to control for contamination. TruSeq adapter sequences along with Illumina sample barcodes were introduced in two successive PCR steps. The Illumina HiSeq platform was used with custom primers to sequence TCR alpha and beta cDNA libraries. The authors' pipeline ran thus. Raw reads were processed with MiGEC to extract unique molecular identifiers, and MiXCR was used to determine CDR3 positions. Recombination models were inferred per individual with the repgenHMM and IGoR tools using an EM algorithm. The analysis of shared clonotypes was done with the tcR package in R, with sharing normalized by the product of cloneset sizes. To study raw recombination without the effects of thymic and clonal selection, out-of-frame nonproductive sequences were analyzed. TCRdb's own reprocessing of the public reads used fastp at Q25 and MiXCR and kept productive beta chains. Identical CDR3 proteins give one entry, which carries the most common genes and DNA. TCRdb assigned the V and J calls; the authors' analysis was not used. The sample table shows about 570,000 distinct CDR3 sequences, and over 8.5% are seen once. More than 2.5% of the sample rests with the top ten.

About this clonotype itself: What antigen it recognizes has not been identified. Qualities for individual bases were not recorded, and no much larger clone is one base off.

Only healthy Caucasian donors were included. The twin cohort comprised three pairs of female monozygotic twins, all aged about 18 to 29 years. Peripheral blood mononuclear cells were used as the source from which RNA for TCR libraries was isolated. Study-level results and caveats: Abundant cord blood beta clonotypes had fewer insertions, young adult naive repertoires showed a similar but weaker trend, and memory repertoires showed no such trend. Recombination models systematically underestimated out-of-frame TCR alpha sharing in monozygotic twins but agreed with sharing between unrelated individuals. In beta out-of-frame sequences, excess twin sharing was weaker, because having fewer shared sequences lowered the signal-to-noise ratio. Zero-insertion analyses could be partly confounded by invariant T cells such as MAIT and iNKT, although diverse VJ usage argued against such confounding for most clonotypes. Compared with coincidental sharing between unrelated individuals, an excess of low generation-probability sequences was observed among out-of-frame TCR alpha sequences shared between twins. Because the same donors could not be followed over many years, the conclusions relied on cross-sectional statistical analysis.

This sample was also put to use in a study of yellow fever vaccine responses in identical twins. The second publication reports: The T cell response to vaccination in identical twins was reported by the authors to appear partly convergent and partly personalized. In identical twins, the study followed T cell clones that responded to the vaccine with precision.

This TCR was recovered from a woman between 18 and 29 years old in good health. This chain is built from TRBV6-2 or TRBV6-3 and TRBJ2-1; 10 nucleotides in the junction match TRBD2. Sequencing was carried out using PBMCs. The DNA sequence is as follows: TGTGCCAGCAGTTACCGGCTAGCGGGAGCTAATGAGCAGTTCTTC. Its protein reads: CASSYRLAGANEQFF.